This T cell receptor beta chain was captured in a study of T cells in Graves' hyperthyroidism and ophthalmopathy. There are 15 residues in the CDR3. V lost 5 bases, J lost 3 bases, and 10 bases stayed unmatched. Germline V lookup: CDR1 MNHEY, CDR2 SVGEGT. The investigators amplified TCR beta CDR3 regions from RNA transcripts. HTBI primers were employed in a first-round RT-PCR of the TCR CDR3. A single record per CDR3 protein comes from TCRdb applying MiXCR to the multiplex PCR reads. In the table there are hundreds of thousands of distinct CDR3 sequences, roughly 15% of which are singletons. The clonotype originates from a woman in her forties or fifties with Graves' ophthalmopathy. Sequenced: blood. This chain links TRBV6-2 or TRBV6-3 with TRBJ2-7, with 7 bases lining up with TRBD1. This CDR3 reads CASSDERTGLYEQYF. In DNA, the CDR3 is TGTGCCAGCAGTGACGAAAGGACAGGCCTCTACGAGCAGTACTTC.